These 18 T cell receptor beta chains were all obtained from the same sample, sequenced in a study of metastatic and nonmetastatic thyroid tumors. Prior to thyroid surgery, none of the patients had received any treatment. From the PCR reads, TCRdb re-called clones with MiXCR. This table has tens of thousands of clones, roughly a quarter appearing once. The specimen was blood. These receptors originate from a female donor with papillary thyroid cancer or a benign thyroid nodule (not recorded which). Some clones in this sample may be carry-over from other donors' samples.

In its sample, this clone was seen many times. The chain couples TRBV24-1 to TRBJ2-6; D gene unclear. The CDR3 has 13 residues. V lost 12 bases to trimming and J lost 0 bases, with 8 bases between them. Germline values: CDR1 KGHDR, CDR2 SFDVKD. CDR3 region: CASSFSGANVLTF. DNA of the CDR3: TGTGCCTCCTCGTTCTCTGGGGCCAACGTCCTGACTTTC.

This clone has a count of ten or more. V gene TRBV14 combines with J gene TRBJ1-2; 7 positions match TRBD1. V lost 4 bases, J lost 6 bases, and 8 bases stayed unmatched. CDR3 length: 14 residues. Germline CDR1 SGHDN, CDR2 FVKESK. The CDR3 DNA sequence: TGTGCCAGCAGCCGGAACAGGGGAGGGAATGGCTACACCTTC. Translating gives CASSRNRGGNGYTF.

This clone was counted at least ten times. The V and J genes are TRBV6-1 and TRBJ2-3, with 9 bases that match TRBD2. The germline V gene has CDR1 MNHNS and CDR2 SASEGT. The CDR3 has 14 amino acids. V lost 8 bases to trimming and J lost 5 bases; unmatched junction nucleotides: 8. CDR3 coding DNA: TGTGCCAGCGGTCGCGGGAGGGCGCAAGATACGCAGTATTTT. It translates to CASGRGRAQDTQYF.

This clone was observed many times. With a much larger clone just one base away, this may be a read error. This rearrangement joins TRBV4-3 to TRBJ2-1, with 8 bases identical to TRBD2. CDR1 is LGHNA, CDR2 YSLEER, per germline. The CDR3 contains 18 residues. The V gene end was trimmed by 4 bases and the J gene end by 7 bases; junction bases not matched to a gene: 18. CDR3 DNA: TGCGCCAGCAGCCTAATCGGCGGGAGGACCCCCGTGGGGAATGAGCAGTTCTTC. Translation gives CASSLIGGRTPVGNEQFF.

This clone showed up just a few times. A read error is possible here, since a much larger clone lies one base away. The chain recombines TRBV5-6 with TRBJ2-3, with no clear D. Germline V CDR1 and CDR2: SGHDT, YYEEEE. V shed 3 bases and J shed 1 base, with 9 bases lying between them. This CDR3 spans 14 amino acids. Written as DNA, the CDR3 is TGTGCCAGCAGCTCGGATGCCTGCACAGATACGCAGTATTTT. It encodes CASSSDACTDTQYF.

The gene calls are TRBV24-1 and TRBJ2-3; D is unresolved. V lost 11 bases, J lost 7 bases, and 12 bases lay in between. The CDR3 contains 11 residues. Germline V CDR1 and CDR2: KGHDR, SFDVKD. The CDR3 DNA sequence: TGTGCCATCGTCGACGGCCATACGCAGTATTTT. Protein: CAIVDGHTQYF.

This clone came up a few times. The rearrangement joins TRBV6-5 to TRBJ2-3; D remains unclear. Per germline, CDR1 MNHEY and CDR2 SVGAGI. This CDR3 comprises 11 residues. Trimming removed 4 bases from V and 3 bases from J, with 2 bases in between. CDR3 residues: CASSSTDTQYF. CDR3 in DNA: TGTGCCAGCAGTTCTACAGATACGCAGTATTTT.

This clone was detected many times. The CDR3 reads CASSPRGINTEAFF. As DNA, the CDR3 is TGTGCCAGCAGCCCAAGGGGGATAAACACTGAAGCTTTCTTT. J is TRBJ1-1 and V is TRBV7-3; D may be TRBD1 (6 bases). The CDR3 spans 14 residues. Germline assignment: CDR1 SGHTA and CDR2 FQGTGA. Trimming shortened V by 5 bases and J by 2 bases, and 12 bases separated the two germline ends.

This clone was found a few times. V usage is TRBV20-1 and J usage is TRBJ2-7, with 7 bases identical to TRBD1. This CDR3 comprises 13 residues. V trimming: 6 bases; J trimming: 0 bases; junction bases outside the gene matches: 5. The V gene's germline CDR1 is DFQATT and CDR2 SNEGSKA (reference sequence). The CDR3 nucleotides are TGCAGTGCGCTGACAGGGACCTCCTACGAGCAGTACTTC. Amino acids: CSALTGTSYEQYF.

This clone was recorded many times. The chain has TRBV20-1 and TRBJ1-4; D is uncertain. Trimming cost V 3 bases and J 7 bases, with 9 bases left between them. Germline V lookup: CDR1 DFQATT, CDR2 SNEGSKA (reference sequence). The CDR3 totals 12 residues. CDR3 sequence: CSARVLGEKLFF. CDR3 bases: TGCAGTGCTAGGGTCCTCGGTGAAAAACTGTTTTTT.

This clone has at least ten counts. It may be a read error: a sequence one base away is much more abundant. The CDR3 protein is CASSLVWVYEQYF. The CDR3 nucleotides read TGTGCCAGCAGTTTGGTATGGGTGTACGAGCAGTACTTC. This chain joins TRBV27 and TRBJ2-7; D gene uncertain. The V end was cut by 3 bases, the J end by 4 bases, with 10 bases between. The germline V gene has CDR1 MNHEY and CDR2 SMNVEV (reference sequence). The CDR3 is 13 residues long.

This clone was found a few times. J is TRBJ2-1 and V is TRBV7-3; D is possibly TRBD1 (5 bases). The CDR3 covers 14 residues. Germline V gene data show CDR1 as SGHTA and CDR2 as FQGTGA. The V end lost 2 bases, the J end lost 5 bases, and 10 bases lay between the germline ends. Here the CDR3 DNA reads TGTGCCAGCAGCTTATCAGGGAATCACAATGAGCAGTTCTTC. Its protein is CASSLSGNHNEQFF.

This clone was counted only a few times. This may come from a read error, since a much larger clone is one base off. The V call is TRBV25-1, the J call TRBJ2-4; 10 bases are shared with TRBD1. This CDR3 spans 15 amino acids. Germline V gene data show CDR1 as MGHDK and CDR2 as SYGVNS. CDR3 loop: CAISEGDRGGNIQYF. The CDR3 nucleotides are TGTGCCATCAGTGAAGGGGACAGGGGAGGGAACATTCAGTACTTC.

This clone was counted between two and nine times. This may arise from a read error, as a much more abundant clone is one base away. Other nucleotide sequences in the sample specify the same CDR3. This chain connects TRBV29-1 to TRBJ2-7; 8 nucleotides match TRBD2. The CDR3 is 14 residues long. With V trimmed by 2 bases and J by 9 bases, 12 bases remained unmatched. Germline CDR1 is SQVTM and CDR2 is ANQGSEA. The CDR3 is CSVESTSEPLRQYF. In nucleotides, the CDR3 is TGCAGCGTTGAATCGACTAGCGAGCCTCTACGGCAGTACTTC.

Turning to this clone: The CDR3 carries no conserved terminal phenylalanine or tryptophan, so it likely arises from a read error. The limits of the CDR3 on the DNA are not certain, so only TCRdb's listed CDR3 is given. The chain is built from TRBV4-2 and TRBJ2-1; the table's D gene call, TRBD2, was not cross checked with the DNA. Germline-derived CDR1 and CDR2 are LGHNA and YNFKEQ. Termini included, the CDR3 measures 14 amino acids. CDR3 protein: CASSQGWETRQSPL.

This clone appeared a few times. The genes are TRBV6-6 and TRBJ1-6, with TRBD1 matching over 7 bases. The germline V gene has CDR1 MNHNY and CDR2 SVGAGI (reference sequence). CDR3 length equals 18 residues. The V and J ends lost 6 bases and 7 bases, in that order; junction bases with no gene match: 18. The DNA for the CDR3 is TGTGCCAGCAGAAAAGGCGGGGTTGGTGAGGGGGCAAATTCACCCCTCCACTTT. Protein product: CASRKGGVGEGANSPLHF.

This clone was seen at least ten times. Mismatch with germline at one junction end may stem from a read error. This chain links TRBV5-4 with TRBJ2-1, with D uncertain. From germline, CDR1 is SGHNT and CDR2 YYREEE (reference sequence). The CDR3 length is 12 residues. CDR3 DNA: TGTGCCAGCAGCTTGGCGCGAACGAACCGGATCTTC. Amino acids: CASSLARTNRIF. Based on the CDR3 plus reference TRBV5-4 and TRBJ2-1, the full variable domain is ETGVTQSPTHLIKTRGQQVTLRCSSQSGHNTVSWYQQALGQGPQFIFQYYREEENGRGNFPPRFSGLQFPNYSSELNVNALELDDSALYLCASSLARTNRIFGPGTRLTVL.

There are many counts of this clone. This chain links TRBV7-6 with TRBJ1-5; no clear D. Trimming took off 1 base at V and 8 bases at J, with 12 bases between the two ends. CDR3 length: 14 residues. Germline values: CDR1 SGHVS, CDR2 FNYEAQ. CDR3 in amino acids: CASSLGGGREPQHF. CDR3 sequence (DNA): TGTGCCAGCAGCTTAGGGGGAGGGAGAGAGCCCCAGCATTTT.